What follows are 22 T cell receptor beta chains derived from one specimen sequenced in a study of T cells after yellow fever vaccination. TCRdb itself ran the 5' RACE reads through MiXCR, one entry per CDR3 protein. The sample lists hundreds of thousands of distinct CDR3 sequences, roughly 13% occurring once. The sample here was PBMCs, taken on the day of the yellow fever booster vaccination. The receptor set was obtained from a man in his thirties or forties who received the YFV17D yellow fever vaccine.

A few counts support this clonotype. This chain connects TRBV25-1 to TRBJ2-2; D is undetermined. Germline V gene data show CDR1 as MGHDK and CDR2 as SYGVNS. This CDR3 is built from 15 residues. Between the trimmed V and J ends, which lost 5 bases and 3 bases, there was a span of 13 bases. The CDR3 DNA reads TGTGCCAGCAGTCCCCTCGGTCTTTACACCGGGGAGCTGTTTTTT. Amino acids: CASSPLGLYTGELFF.

At least ten counts were recorded for this clonotype. The DNA of the CDR3 is TGTGCCAGCAGCACCGGGACTAGCGGGAGCTTCACCGGGGAGCTGTTTTTT. Protein: CASSTGTSGSFTGELFF. This chain links TRBV6-2 or TRBV6-3 with TRBJ2-2, with 14 nucleotides matching TRBD2. The CDR3 is 17 residues long. V dropped 6 bases and J dropped 4; count of bases not matched to a gene: 7. The germline V gene has CDR1 MNHEY and CDR2 SVGEGT.

V gene TRBV5-6 combines with J gene TRBJ2-2; 13 nucleotides agree with TRBD2. Germline trimming cut 7 bases from V and 5 bases from J; bases unmatched to any gene: 11. Germline CDR1 is SGHDT and CDR2 is YYEEEE. The CDR3 runs to 17 residues. The CDR3 reads CASGPRTSGRGTGELFF. The CDR3 DNA is TGTGCCAGCGGCCCCAGGACTAGCGGGAGAGGGACCGGGGAGCTGTTTTTT.

This clonotype occurred a few times. The chain combines TRBV5-5 with TRBJ2-3; tentatively, D is TRBD1 or TRBD2 (5 bases each). Germline CDR1 and CDR2: SGHKS and YYEKEE (reference sequence). This CDR3 is built from 13 residues. Trimming took 4 bases from V and 3 from J, leaving 9 bases between them. CDR3 sequence: CASSRGVTDTQYF. CDR3 bases: TGTGCCAGCAGCAGAGGGGTTACAGATACGCAGTATTTT.

The V call is TRBV7-8, the J call TRBJ2-1; D not certain. Germline CDR1 SGHVS, CDR2 FQNEAQ. Deletions cut 3 bases from V and 3 bases from J, with 6 bases between. The CDR3 covers 13 residues. CDR3 protein: CASSLTIYNEQFF. The CDR3 DNA sequence: TGTGCCAGCAGCTTGACCATCTACAATGAGCAGTTCTTC.

This clonotype was observed a handful of times. The chain employs TRBV30 and TRBJ1-6, with 9 bases identical to TRBD1. Germline CDR1 GTSNPN, CDR2 SVGIG (reference sequence). The J segment lost 7 bases and the V segment lost 2 bases, leaving 6 bases of the junction unmatched. This CDR3 spans 15 amino acids. Here the CDR3 reads CAWSFLGQGNSPLHF. DNA for the CDR3: TGTGCCTGGAGTTTTCTGGGACAGGGAAATTCACCCCTCCACTTT.

The chain employs TRBV29-1 and TRBJ1-1; 7 bases are shared with TRBD1. The CDR3 is made up of 13 amino acids. The ends lost 6 bases at V and 6 bases at J; junction bases unmatched: 10. CDR1 is SQVTM, CDR2 ANQGSEA, per germline. The chain's CDR3 is CSVVRDSPPEAFF. CDR3 in DNA: TGCAGCGTGGTCCGGGACAGCCCCCCTGAAGCTTTCTTT.

J is TRBJ2-2 and V is TRBV10-3, with D unclear. Germline V gene data show CDR1 as ENHRY and CDR2 as SYGVKD. This CDR3 contains 13 residues. V was cut by 3 bases and J by 6 bases, with 8 bases left in between. This chain's CDR3 is CAISELNSGELFF. The CDR3 DNA is TGTGCCATCAGTGAACTTAACTCCGGGGAGCTGTTTTTT.

V gene TRBV6-1 combines with J gene TRBJ2-7, with 8 bases that match TRBD1. Germline V CDR1 and CDR2: MNHNS, SASEGT. CDR3 length equals 15 residues. V trimming: 7 bases; J trimming: 3 bases; junction bases outside the gene matches: 11. The CDR3 nucleotides are TGTGCCAGCACACCCGACAGGGGCAAACTCTACGAGCAGTACTTC. Amino acids: CASTPDRGKLYEQYF.

A few counts support this clonotype. The V gene is TRBV5-1, the J gene TRBJ2-3, with TRBD1 matching over 9 bases. Unmatched junction bases numbered 17, after V lost 5 bases and J lost 4 bases. The CDR3 is made up of 18 amino acids. CDR1 is SGHRS and CDR2 is YFSETQ in the germline V gene. CDR3 protein: CASSNSPSGTGSADTQYF. The DNA for the CDR3 is TGCGCCAGCAGTAACTCTCCTTCCGGGACAGGGTCCGCAGATACGCAGTATTTT.

This clonotype was counted a few times. V gene TRBV12-3 or TRBV12-4 combines with J gene TRBJ2-1; tentative D call: TRBD2 (6 bases). Trimming took off 2 bases at V and 3 bases at J, with 14 bases between the two ends. This CDR3 is built from 16 residues. The CDR3 here is CASSLSAGNNYNEQFF. CDR3 nucleotides: TGTGCCAGCAGTTTATCGGCGGGAAATAACTACAATGAGCAGTTCTTC.

The rearrangement joins TRBV5-5 to TRBJ2-3, with TRBD2 matching 12 bases. Trimming took 1 base from V and 5 from J; bases not matched to a gene: 2. The CDR3 runs to 15 residues. The germline CDR1 and CDR2 sequences are SGHKS and YYEKEE (reference sequence). The CDR3 region is CASSLWTSGVDTQYF. CDR3 nucleotide sequence: TGTGCCAGCAGCTTGTGGACTAGCGGGGTAGATACGCAGTATTTT.

The chain combines TRBV6-4 with TRBJ2-3; 8 nucleotides line up with TRBD2. Germline V lookup: CDR1 MRHNA, CDR2 SNTAGT. V shed 0 bases and J 3 bases; nucleotides not matched to a gene: 2. The CDR3 is made up of 15 amino acids. The CDR3 spells CASSDSGGRTDTQYF. CDR3 sequence (DNA): TGTGCCAGCAGTGACTCTGGCGGGAGGACAGATACGCAGTATTTT.

The V gene is TRBV12-5, the J gene TRBJ2-7; D is unclear. The CDR3 sequence is 12 residues long. V lost 0 bases to trimming and J lost 7 bases, with 7 bases between them. In germline, CDR1 is LGHNT, CDR2 FRNRAP. The CDR3 loop reads CASGLVLGEQYF. In DNA form, the CDR3 reads TGTGCTAGTGGTTTGGTACTGGGGGAGCAGTACTTC.

In this sample, this clonotype turned up a few times. The chain is built from TRBV12-3 or TRBV12-4 and TRBJ1-6; tentative D call: TRBD1 (6 bases). There are 14 residues in the CDR3. Trimming removed 5 bases at V and 10 bases at J, with 15 bases between. The CDR3 sequence is CASSPAGAGSPLHF. DNA for the CDR3: TGTGCCAGCAGTCCCGCAGGGGCAGGATCACCCCTCCACTTT.

This chain's CDR3 is CSAKSALFHTGDDTQYF. The CDR3 DNA is TGCAGTGCTAAATCAGCACTCTTCCACACGGGCGACGATACGCAGTATTTT. V is TRBV20-1 and J is TRBJ2-3, with D uncertain. The CDR3 runs 17 residues. V was pared by 4 bases and J by 6 bases, with 26 bases between. The germline CDR1 and CDR2 sequences are DFQATT and SNEGSKA (reference sequence).

The chain carries TRBV19 and TRBJ2-1; D gene unclear. V lost 5 bases, J lost 6 bases, and 14 bases lay in between. CDR3 length: 14 amino acids. CDR1 and CDR2 from the germline V gene are LNHDA and SQIVND (reference sequence). CDR3 DNA: TGTGCCAGTAGTGGACCGGTCCTTGGCAATGAGCAGTTCTTC. Amino acids: CASSGPVLGNEQFF. Filled out from reference TRBV19 and TRBJ2-1, the complete variable domain reads DGGITQSPKYLFRKEGQNVTLSCEQNLNHDAMYWYRQDPGQGLRLIYYSQIVNDFQKGDIAEGYSVSREKKESFPLTVTSAQKNPTAFYLCASSGPVLGNEQFFGPGTRLTVL.

The rearrangement links TRBV12-3 or TRBV12-4 to TRBJ2-7; TRBD1 matches 10 bases. The CDR3 length is 14 residues. The V segment lost 6 bases and the J segment 5 bases; nucleotides outside the gene matches: 7. CDR3 sequence: CASSRDRGIDEQYF. CDR3 nucleotides: TGTGCCAGCAGCCGGGACAGGGGTATCGACGAGCAGTACTTC.

CDR3 sequence: CASSGGGTFTNEQFF. CDR3 DNA: TGTGCCAGCAGTGGTGGAGGGACCTTTACCAATGAGCAGTTCTTC. The chain joins TRBV7-9 to TRBJ2-1, with D perhaps matching TRBD2 (6 bases). Trimming left V 6 bases short and J 6 bases short, with 18 bases between. There are 15 residues in the CDR3. The germline V gene encodes CDR1 SEHNR and CDR2 FQNEAQ (reference sequence). Full variable domain (missing parts from reference TRBV7-9 and TRBJ2-1): DTGVSQNPRHKITKRGQNVTFRCDPISEHNRLYWYRQTLGQGPEFLTYFQNEAQLEKSRLLSDRFSAERPKGSFSTLEIQRTEQGDSAMYLCASSGGGTFTNEQFFGPGTRLTVL.

CDR3 nucleotides: TGTGCCAGCTCACCAGGAACAGCCGACTCTGGAAACACCATATATTTT. Its translation: CASSPGTADSGNTIYF. This rearrangement joins TRBV18 to TRBJ1-3; D is unresolved. This CDR3 has 16 amino acids. Looked up from germline, CDR1 is KGHSH and CDR2 is LQKENI. V dropped 2 bases and J dropped 0 bases, with 11 bases sitting between them.

This clonotype was observed at least ten times. The chain's CDR3 is CAISTGTGSYEQYF. DNA for the CDR3: TGTGCCATCAGTACCGGGACAGGATCTTACGAGCAGTACTTC. V is TRBV10-3 and J is TRBJ2-7; 8 bases are shared with TRBD1. From germline, CDR1 is ENHRY and CDR2 SYGVKD. This CDR3 is built from 14 residues. Trimming cost V 5 bases and J 4 bases; bases outside gene matches: 7.

This clonotype was detected a few times. The CDR3 nucleotides read TGCAGCGTGAACGGGCAGGGGGAGGGTACTGAAGCTTTCTTT. It is translated as CSVNGQGEGTEAFF. The genes are TRBV29-1 and TRBJ1-1; TRBD1 matches at 7 bases. Trimming at V came to 6 bases and at J to 5 bases, leaving 12 bases not matched to a gene. The CDR3 spans 14 residues. Germline assignment: CDR1 SQVTM and CDR2 ANQGSEA.